The next 8 T cell receptor beta chains were all read from a single sample in a study of Ad26.COV2.S vaccination and SARS-CoV-2 variants. As for treatment: around 19 received Ad26.COV2.S at low or high dose, single or two shots; about 5 received placebo; per-sample allocation not given. Sampling took place 63 days after the first vaccine or placebo injection. Sequenced by immunoSEQ multiplex PCR; TCRdb stores in-frame clones only, minus some. The sample lists roughly 350,000 clones, 70% to 90% occurring once. This material consisted of peripheral blood, taken in a trial of Ad26.COV2.S vaccine versus placebo. The receptors come from a person between 18 and 65 years old who received the Ad26.COV2.S COVID-19 vaccine or a placebo.

This chain uses TRBV5-4 with TRBJ1-3; perhaps TRBD1 as D (6 bases). The CDR3 sequence is 18 residues long. The V gene's germline CDR1 is SGHNT and CDR2 YYREEE (reference sequence). The V end lost 4 bases, the J end lost 3 bases, and 23 bases lay between the germline ends. The CDR3 DNA reads TGTGCCAGCAGCCCCGGTGGGGAGAGAGGGGGAGATGGAAACACCATATATTTT. Translated, it gives CASSPGGERGGDGNTIYF.

A note on this clone: Sequence at one end of the junction differs from germline and may be a read error. The chain has TRBV19 and TRBJ1-1; perhaps TRBD1 as D (5 bases). This CDR3 region has 12 residues. The germline V gene has CDR1 LNHDA and CDR2 SQIVND (reference sequence). CDR3 bases: TGTGCCAGTGGCTTGGGGGGTCATGAAACTTTCTTT. Translating it yields CASGLGGHETFF.

This chain connects TRBV7-2 to TRBJ2-5; 7 nucleotides line up with TRBD1. The V gene end was trimmed by 4 bases and the J gene end by 1 base; junction bases not matched to a gene: 9. From germline, CDR1 is SGHTA and CDR2 FQGNSA. The length of the CDR3 is 16 residues. CDR3 loop: CASSSRQGRPQETQYF. CDR3 coding DNA: TGTGCCAGCAGCTCTCGACAGGGAAGGCCCCAAGAGACCCAGTACTTC.

This clone was seen a single time. The chain has TRBV7-7 and TRBJ2-3, with 10 positions matching TRBD2. The CDR3 has 15 residues. Germline CDR1 reads SSHAT; CDR2 reads FNYEAQ (reference sequence). The CDR3 DNA reads as TGTGCGACCCTACTATCTAGCGGGAGTCGGGATACGCAGTATTTT. Its translation: CATLLSSGSRDTQYF.

This clone was seen repeatedly, ten times or more. The chain recombines TRBV10-3 with TRBJ2-1; D may match TRBD1 or TRBD2 (6 bases each). The CDR3 has 14 residues. Trimming removed 4 bases at V and 6 bases at J, with 13 bases between. From germline, CDR1 is ENHRY and CDR2 SYGVKD. CDR3 in amino acids: CAISADGGGNEQFF. The CDR3 DNA is TGTGCCATCAGTGCGGACGGGGGCGGCAATGAGCAGTTCTTC.

This clone turned up a few times. The chain carries TRBV27 and TRBJ1-6; weak D call: TRBD1 (6 bases). Trimming took 4 bases from V and 7 from J, leaving 11 bases between them. Germline V CDR1 and CDR2: MNHEY, SMNVEV (reference sequence). The CDR3 runs 14 residues. The CDR3 spells CASSSPGANSPLHF. CDR3 bases: TGTGCCAGCAGTTCCCCGGGGGCAAATTCACCCCTCCACTTT.

V usage is TRBV6-5 and J usage is TRBJ2-4, with a weak D call TRBD1 (5 bases). CDR1 and CDR2 (germline): MNHEY, SVGAGI. The length of the CDR3 is 12 residues. The germline V and J ends were trimmed by 4 bases and 9 bases, with 10 bases remaining between them. CDR3 bases: TGTGCCAGCAGTTCAGGGCTGGGCATTCAGTACTTC. This codes for CASSSGLGIQYF.

The chain joins TRBV27 to TRBJ2-7; D remains ambiguous. This CDR3 is built from 14 residues. Germline V gene data show CDR1 as MNHEY and CDR2 as SMNVEV (reference sequence). V shed 5 bases and J shed 7 bases, with 18 bases lying between them. CDR3 in amino acids: CASSPHTSSFEQYF. The CDR3 DNA reads TGTGCCAGCAGTCCTCATACCTCGAGCTTTGAGCAGTACTTC.